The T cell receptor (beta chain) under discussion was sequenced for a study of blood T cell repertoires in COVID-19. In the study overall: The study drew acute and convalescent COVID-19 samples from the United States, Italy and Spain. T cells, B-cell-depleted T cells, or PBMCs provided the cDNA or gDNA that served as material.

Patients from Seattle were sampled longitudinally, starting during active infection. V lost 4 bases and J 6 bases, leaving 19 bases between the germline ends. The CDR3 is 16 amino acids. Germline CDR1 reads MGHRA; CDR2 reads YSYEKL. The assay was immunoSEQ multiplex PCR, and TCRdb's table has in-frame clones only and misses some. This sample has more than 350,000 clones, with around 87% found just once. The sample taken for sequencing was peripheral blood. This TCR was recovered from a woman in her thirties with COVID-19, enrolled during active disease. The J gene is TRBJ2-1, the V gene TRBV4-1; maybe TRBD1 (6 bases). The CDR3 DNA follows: TGCGCCAGCAGCCTCTACTCCACAGGGAAGTCCAATGAGCAGTTCTTC. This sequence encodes CASSLYSTGKSNEQFF.